This T cell receptor beta chain was sequenced in a study of CDR3 diversity in severe acne. About this clonotype itself: A much larger clone is a single base away; this may be a read error.

From the PCR reads, TCRdb called clonotypes with MiXCR, one entry per CDR3 protein. The table includes 85,000 to 120,000 distinct CDR3 sequences, roughly half detected once. The CDR3 length is 13 residues. CDR1 and CDR2 from the germline V gene are SGHNT and YYREEE (reference sequence). V was shortened by 5 bases and J by 5 bases, with 14 bases between the two germline ends. The chain couples TRBV5-4 to TRBJ2-7; no reliable D call. The sequenced sample was blood. The sequence was collected from a male donor with acne. The CDR3 sequence: CASRNTENHEQYF. The CDR3 DNA is TGTGCCAGCAGAAACACAGAGAACCACGAGCAGTACTTC.